The present entry profiles one T cell receptor (beta chain) with its context. Method: immunoSEQ multiplex PCR; TCRdb's copy keeps in-frame clones and lacks some. The top ten hold roughly 1.2% of the sample, which has 15,000 to 25,000 clones, around four fifths seen once. The CDR3 runs 15 residues. Germline CDR1 reads LNHDA; CDR2 reads SQIVND (reference sequence). The germline V and J ends were trimmed by 3 bases and 0 bases, with 11 bases remaining between them. Treatment noted: preoperative locoregional IRX-2 cytokine immunotherapy. Preoperative locoregional IRX-2 cytokine immunotherapy was tested in the phase Ib source study. The data stem from a study of preoperative IRX-2 immunotherapy in early breast cancer.

V is TRBV19 and J is TRBJ1-1; D gene unclear. The source was lymph node tissue, collected after IRX-2 immunotherapy. This TCR derives from a human donor with breast cancer. The CDR3 nucleotides read TGTGCCAGTAGTATGGGATTCACGGTGAACACTGAAGCTTTCTTT. Its protein is CASSMGFTVNTEAFF.